This note documents a single T cell receptor (beta chain) sequence. As yet, its antigen is unknown. The sample originates from a study of cytomegalovirus exposure and HLA in healthy donors. Overall study: Most donors, roughly 82% of 350 to 450 genotyped, fell in the Caucasian-associated ancestry cluster. The study's findings and limits: A few of the chains that were CMV-associated were confirmed in vitro to be specific for CMV antigens. Some V segments, TRBV6-2 and TRBV6-3 among them, were indistinguishable and were therefore excluded.

PCR was performed using 60 Vbeta and 13 Jbeta primers. Profiled with immunoSEQ multiplex PCR; TCRdb holds only in-frame clones, not every one. The data hold 150,000 to 200,000 clones, with 75% to 80% observed a single time. CDR3 length: 16 residues. V trimming: 0 bases; J trimming: 6 bases; junction bases outside the gene matches: 6. Germline V gives CDR1 SGHNT, CDR2 YYREEE (reference sequence). The donors were healthy bone marrow donors. This TCR was recovered from a man aged 35 to 55 in good health and CMV-seropositive. Sequenced input: PBMCs. The J gene is TRBJ1-1, the V gene TRBV5-4, with 12 nucleotides matching TRBD1. CDR3 DNA sequence: TGTGCCAGCAGCTTGGGTGGGACAGGGGGCATCGCTGAAGCTTTCTTT. It specifies CASSLGGTGGIAEAFF.